Sequencing of this T cell receptor beta chain was carried out in a study of memory CD4+ T cells and cytomegalovirus serostatus. Overall study results and limits: Of about 150 reported CMV TCRbeta sequences, 60 to 85 were found in memory CD4+ repertoires.

V was pared by 5 bases and J by 0 bases, with 7 bases of the junction left unmatched. Germline CDR1 and CDR2: GTSNPN and SVGIG (reference sequence). There are 15 residues in the CDR3. TCRdb's table, derived via immunoSEQ multiplex PCR, lists solely in-frame clones and lacks some. The sample includes around 40,000 clones, about 85% seen only once; the top ten take 0.65% to 0.85%. Single viable CD3+CD4+CD8-CD45RO+ cells were sorted as the memory CD4+ T cells. Remarks on this clone: The antigen remains unidentified.

This TCR was recovered from an adult in good health and CMV-seronegative. Sequenced material: memory CD4+ T cells from blood. The gene calls are TRBV30 and TRBJ2-1; 7 positions match TRBD2. The CDR3 protein is CAWLSGHRSYNEQFF. CDR3 nucleotides: TGTGCCTGGCTTAGCGGGCACCGCTCCTACAATGAGCAGTTCTTC.